The rows below give T cell receptor beta chains drawn from one sample of a study of vaccination and CD4 T cells after COVID-19. The antigens for these receptors are not known. TCRdb called the PCR reads again in MiXCR, with one record for every CDR3 protein. Of about 19,000 distinct CDR3 sequences listed, more than 20% were seen once; the top ten hold 7.5% to 8%. Sequences were obtained from cultured CD4+ T cells from blood. Source of these receptors: a human donor with COVID-19. The CDR3 runs from the conserved cysteine through the conserved F or W. A D gene is named only where the DNA matches it firmly. Where a row states a size, it is once, few, many or the class of an expanded clone; other rows omit it.

j_call	v_call	d_call	clone_size	cdr3_aa	cdr3_nt
TRBJ1-6	TRBV6-1	TRBD1	few	CASSPQTGSSYNSPLHF	TGTGCCAGCAGTCCACAGACAGGGAGCTCCTATAATTCACCCCTCCACTTT
TRBJ2-7	TRBV12-3/TRBV12-4	-	-	CASKEDSAKSEQYF	TGTGCCAGCAAGGAGGACAGTGCGAAGAGCGAGCAGTACTTC
TRBJ2-2	TRBV7-9	TRBD1	-	CASSLGQGVTGELFF	TGTGCCAGCAGCTTAGGGCAGGGGGTCACCGGGGAGCTATTTTTT
TRBJ2-7	TRBV7-2	TRBD1	-	CASSLWRDRAYEQYF	TGTGCCAGCAGCTTGTGGCGAGACAGGGCCTACGAGCAGTACTTC
TRBJ1-5	TRBV6-5	-	-	CASSYAGGSQPQHF	TGTGCCAGCAGTTACGCCGGGGGAAGCCAGCCCCAGCATTTT
TRBJ1-2	TRBV5-6	-	few	CASSLQGRTYGYTF	TGTGCCAGCAGCTTGCAGGGCAGGACATATGGCTACACCTTC
TRBJ1-5	TRBV6-1	TRBD1	-	CASRAGGAGNQPQHF	TGTGCCAGCAGGGCAGGGGGCGCGGGCAATCAGCCCCAGCATTTT
TRBJ1-2	TRBV7-2	-	few	CASSLEITGNGGYTF	TGTGCCAGCAGCTTAGAGATAACGGGTAATGGTGGCTACACCTTC
TRBJ1-1	TRBV12-3/TRBV12-4	-	-	CASSYDSGKTEAFF	TGTGCCAGCAGTTACGACAGCGGAAAGACTGAAGCTTTCTTT
TRBJ1-1	TRBV15	-	few	CATSRDKGGAAEAFF	TGTGCCACCAGCAGAGATAAGGGGGGCGCGGCTGAAGCTTTCTTT
TRBJ2-3	TRBV5-1	TRBD2	few	CASSRGLAGEPSTDTQYF	TGCGCCAGCAGTCGCGGACTAGCGGGGGAACCTAGCACAGATACGCAGTATTTT
TRBJ1-5	TRBV25-1	-	few	CASSDPSRGDQPQHF	TGTGCCAGCAGTGACCCCTCCCGGGGGGATCAGCCCCAGCATTTT
TRBJ1-1	TRBV6-5	-	-	CASSSRQGPPTEAFF	TGTGCCAGCAGTTCTCGTCAGGGGCCCCCCACTGAAGCTTTCTTT
TRBJ2-5	TRBV20-1	TRBD1	few	CSANQPGQIQETQYF	TGCAGTGCAAACCAGCCGGGACAGATACAAGAGACCCAGTACTTC
TRBJ2-5	TRBV19	TRBD1	once	CASSIGDRVPETQYF	TGTGCCAGTAGTATAGGGGACAGGGTCCCAGAGACCCAGTACTTC
TRBJ2-7	TRBV27	TRBD2	few	CASRSASGGPVSYEQYF	TGTGCCAGCCGATCGGCTAGCGGGGGCCCTGTCTCCTACGAGCAGTACTTC
TRBJ2-5	TRBV7-2	TRBD2	few	CASSLVAGGTSGETQYF	TGTGCCAGCAGCTTAGTTGCGGGGGGGACCTCCGGGGAGACCCAGTACTTC
TRBJ2-2	TRBV2	-	-	CASSGPGTGELFF	TGTGCCAGCAGTGGACCAGGGACCGGGGAGCTGTTTTTT